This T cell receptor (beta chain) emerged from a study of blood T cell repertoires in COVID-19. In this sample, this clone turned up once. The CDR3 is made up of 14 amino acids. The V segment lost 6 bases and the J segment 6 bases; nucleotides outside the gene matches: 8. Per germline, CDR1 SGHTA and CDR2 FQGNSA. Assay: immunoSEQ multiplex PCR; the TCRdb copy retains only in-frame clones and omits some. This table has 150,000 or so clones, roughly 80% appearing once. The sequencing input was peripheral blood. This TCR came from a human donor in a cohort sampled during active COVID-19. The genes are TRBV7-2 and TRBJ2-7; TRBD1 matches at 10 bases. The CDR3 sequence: CASRSGTGVSEQYF. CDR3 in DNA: TGTGCCAGCAGATCCGGGACAGGGGTTTCCGAGCAGTACTTC.